Listed below are T cell receptor beta chains from one sample, sequenced in a study of breast tumors, draining lymph nodes, adjacent tissues. TCRdb redid the calling of the multiplex PCR reads with MiXCR, one entry per CDR3 protein. The sample includes 70,000 to 85,000 distinct CDR3 sequences, roughly 19% of them seen just once. Sequenced: axillary lymph node tissue. The receptors derive from a female donor with breast cancer. Some clones in this sample may be carry-over from other donors' samples. Both conserved end residues are part of each CDR3. A D gene is named only where the DNA matches it firmly. Size values are once, few and many counts, or a class for expanded clones, and some rows have none.

v_gene: TRBV4-3
abundance: few
j_gene: TRBJ1-5
d_gene: TRBD1
CDR3aa: CASSQEGKTGEYQPQHF
CDR3nt: TGCGCCAGCAGCCAAGAGGGGAAGACAGGGGAGTATCAGCCCCAGCATTTT

v_gene: TRBV12-3/TRBV12-4
abundance: many
j_gene: TRBJ2-7
d_gene: TRBD1
CDR3aa: CASTEGADYEQYF
CDR3nt: TGTGCCAGCACCGAGGGGGCGGACTACGAGCAGTACTTC

v_gene: TRBV3-1
abundance: many
j_gene: TRBJ2-1
d_gene: NA
CDR3aa: CASSQGLGTHNEQFF
CDR3nt: TGTGCCAGCAGCCAAGGATTAGGGACACACAATGAGCAGTTCTTC

v_gene: TRBV7-6
abundance: many
j_gene: TRBJ2-2
d_gene: NA
CDR3aa: CASSTGSGELFF
CDR3nt: TGTGCCAGCTCCACCGGTAGCGGGGAGCTGTTTTTT

v_gene: TRBV7-9
abundance: many
j_gene: TRBJ2-2
d_gene: NA
CDR3aa: CASSLITGSTGELFF
CDR3nt: TGTGCCAGCAGCTTAATTACGGGAAGCACCGGGGAGCTGTTTTTT

v_gene: TRBV6-5
abundance: NA
j_gene: TRBJ2-4
d_gene: TRBD1
CDR3aa: CASRPEGALAKNIQYF
CDR3nt: TGTGCCAGCAGGCCTGAGGGGGCGCTGGCCAAAAACATTCAGTACTTC

v_gene: TRBV20-1
abundance: many
j_gene: TRBJ2-1
d_gene: TRBD2
CDR3aa: CSAVAGVAYNEQFF
CDR3nt: TGCAGTGCTGTAGCGGGAGTGGCCTACAATGAGCAGTTCTTC

v_gene: TRBV28
abundance: many
j_gene: TRBJ2-1
d_gene: TRBD2
CDR3aa: CASSGVRGGDEQFF
CDR3nt: TGTGCCAGCAGTGGGGTCCGGGGGGGGGATGAGCAGTTCTTC

v_gene: TRBV20-1
abundance: many
j_gene: TRBJ1-2
d_gene: NA
CDR3aa: CSARDPGRSSFGYTF
CDR3nt: TGCAGTGCTAGAGATCCGGGACGCAGCTCTTTCGGCTACACCTTC

v_gene: TRBV20-1
abundance: many
j_gene: TRBJ2-5
d_gene: NA
CDR3aa: CSASRSALGETQYF
CDR3nt: TGCAGTGCTAGTAGAAGCGCCTTGGGAGAGACCCAGTACTTC

v_gene: TRBV28
abundance: NA
j_gene: TRBJ1-4
d_gene: TRBD1
CDR3aa: CASRGQGGKLFF
CDR3nt: TGTGCCAGCAGAGGACAGGGAGGAAAACTGTTTTTT